The 17 T cell receptor beta chains below come from one sample, sequenced in a study of shared clonotypes between healthy human individuals. Libraries were prepared by immunoSEQ multiplex PCR; TCRdb keeps only in-frame clonotypes and omits some of them. Found here are about 560,000 clones, around 77% of them singletons; the top ten hold more than 10%. Sequencing was performed on PBMCs. Receptors originate from a woman aged 40 to 55 in good health. Some clones in this sample may be carry-over from other donors' samples.

This clone was observed once. V and J are TRBV18 and TRBJ2-5; no clear D. Germline lookup yields CDR1 KGHSH and CDR2 LQKENI. The ends were cut back, 2 bases at V and 5 bases at J, with 9 bases in the middle. The CDR3 is 13 residues long. CDR3 nucleotide sequence: TGTGCCAGCTCACCAGACTCGCGGGAGACCCAGTACTTC. It encodes CASSPDSRETQYF. The full variable domain, with the rest looked up from reference TRBV18 and TRBJ2-5, is NAGVMQNPRHLVRRRGQEARLRCSPMKGHSHVYWYRQLPEEGLKFMVYLQKENIIDESGMPKERFSAEFPKEGPSILRIQQVVRGDSAAYFCASSPDSRETQYFGPGTRLLVL.

V gene TRBV19 combines with J gene TRBJ2-7; D gene ambiguous. In germline, CDR1 is LNHDA, CDR2 SQIVND (reference sequence). V lost 3 bases to trimming and J lost 0 bases, with 9 bases between them. The CDR3 extends over 14 amino acids. The CDR3 is CASSITGSSYEQYF. Here the CDR3 DNA reads TGTGCCAGTAGTATCACTGGAAGCTCCTACGAGCAGTACTTC.

As to this clone: Different DNA sequences within this sample yield the same CDR3. The chain combines TRBV10-3 with TRBJ1-5, with a tentative D call TRBD1 (6 bases). V dropped 0 bases and J dropped 7 bases, with 13 bases sitting between them. The CDR3 is 15 residues long. In germline, CDR1 is ENHRY, CDR2 SYGVKD. Written as DNA, the CDR3 is TGTGCCATCAGTGAGTCGGGGGGCGCAGGGCAGCCCCAGCATTTT. As protein: CAISESGGAGQPQHF.

This CDR3 reads CASSTTAYEQYF. CDR3 nucleotide sequence: TGCGCCAGCAGTACCACAGCGTACGAGCAGTACTTC. The chain couples TRBV10-1 to TRBJ2-7; D uncertain. The CDR3 contains 12 residues. V was cut by 5 bases and J by 4 bases, with 9 bases left in between. Germline V gene lookup returns CDR1 WNHNN and CDR2 SYGVQD (reference sequence).

The chain has TRBV29-1 and TRBJ2-3; weak D call: TRBD2 (6 bases). CDR1 is SQVTM, CDR2 ANQGSEA, per germline. Trimming left V 4 bases short and J 5 bases short, with 10 bases between. The CDR3 sequence is 12 residues long. This CDR3 is CSVVSGVDTQYF. The CDR3 DNA sequence: TGCAGCGTTGTCTCGGGGGTAGATACGCAGTATTTT.

J is TRBJ1-1 and V is TRBV18; tentatively, D is TRBD1 (6 bases). The CDR3 is 13 amino acids. Germline CDR1 and CDR2: KGHSH and LQKENI. V lost 6 bases to trimming and J lost 1 base, with 9 bases between them. CDR3 nucleotide sequence: TGTGCCAGCTCGACAGGAGCGAACACTGAAGCTTTCTTT. As protein: CASSTGANTEAFF.

In this sample, this clone turned up a few times. V usage is TRBV7-2 and J usage is TRBJ2-1, with 9 bases aligning to TRBD2. V gave up 5 bases and J gave up 5 bases; unmatched junction bases: 10. Germline assignment: CDR1 SGHTA and CDR2 FQGNSA. The CDR3 consists of 16 residues. The CDR3 DNA reads TGTGCCAGCAGCCCCCGACTAGCGGTAGCAGACAATGAGCAGTTCTTC. This encodes CASSPRLAVADNEQFF.

CDR3 sequence: CASSREGGGYTF. CDR3 nucleotides: TGTGCCAGCAGTCGTGAGGGGGGTGGCTACACCTTC. The chain carries TRBV6-5 and TRBJ1-2, with D perhaps TRBD1 (6 bases). The germline V gene has CDR1 MNHEY and CDR2 SVGAGI. This CDR3 has 12 amino acids. V lost 5 bases, J lost 7 bases, and 11 bases lay in between.

The J gene is TRBJ2-7, the V gene TRBV5-8, with 9 bases matching TRBD2. The CDR3 totals 12 residues. Germline CDR1 is SGHTS and CDR2 is YDEGEE. Losses at the gene ends were 2 bases for V and 6 bases for J; bases not matched to a gene: 0. The DNA for the CDR3 is TGTGCCAGCAGCTTACTAGCGGGCGAGCAGTACTTC. It yields the protein CASSLLAGEQYF. Full variable domain (remainder filled in from reference TRBV5-8 and TRBJ2-7): EAGVTQSPTHLIKTRGQQATLRCSPISGHTSVYWYQQALGLGLQFLLWYDEGEERNRGNFPPRFSGRQFPNYSSELNVNALELEDSALYLCASSLLAGEQYFGPGTRLTVT.

Only one count was recorded for this clone. This probably arose from a read error, given a far larger clone one base away. The J gene is TRBJ1-1, the V gene TRBV30; weak D call: TRBD1 (5 bases). Trimming shortened V by 2 bases and J by 4 bases, and 14 bases separated the two germline ends. The CDR3 contains 14 residues. Per the germline V gene, CDR1 is GTSNPN and CDR2 is SVGIG (reference sequence). The CDR3 loop reads CAWSRDGGSTEAFF. CDR3 sequence (DNA): TGTGCCTGGAGTCGGGACGGGGGGTCCACTGAAGCTTTCTTT.

The chain has TRBV5-1 and TRBJ2-1; unclear D gene. CDR3 size: 13 residues. Germline values: CDR1 SGHRS, CDR2 YFSETQ. Trimming shortened V by 4 bases and J by 10 bases, and 15 bases separated the two germline ends. The CDR3 DNA reads as TGCGCCAGCAGCAGTGGACCGAATCAGGAGCAGTTCTTC. Its protein product is CASSSGPNQEQFF.

Comments on this clone: Given a much more abundant clone one base away, this may be a read error. The V call is TRBV6-5, the J call TRBJ2-3, with 7 bases that match TRBD2. The CDR3 contains 14 residues. Germline values: CDR1 MNHEY, CDR2 SVGAGI. Trimming cost V 2 bases and J 2 bases; bases outside gene matches: 1. The CDR3 reads CASSYGRATDTQYF. CDR3 bases: TGTGCCAGCAGTTACGGGAGGGCCACAGATACGCAGTATTTT.

V usage is TRBV10-2 and J usage is TRBJ2-7, with 7 bases fitting TRBD1. Germline CDR1 WSHSY, CDR2 SAAADI. The J segment lost 4 bases and the V segment lost 4 bases, leaving 10 bases of the junction unmatched. The CDR3 contains 15 residues. The CDR3, as DNA: TGCGCCAGCAGTGGGACAGGCTCACGTCGTTACGAGCAGTACTTC. Encoded protein: CASSGTGSRRYEQYF.

The rearrangement uses TRBV5-1 and TRBJ2-7; 7 nucleotides line up with TRBD1. The germline CDR1 and CDR2 sequences are SGHRS and YFSETQ. The J segment lost 4 bases and the V segment lost 0 bases, leaving 7 bases of the junction unmatched. CDR3 size: 15 residues. The CDR3 here is CASSLEPRGFYEQYF. CDR3 sequence (DNA): TGCGCCAGCAGCTTGGAACCCAGGGGGTTTTACGAGCAGTACTTC.

V usage is TRBV30 and J usage is TRBJ2-2; D not certain. CDR3 length equals 11 residues. Trimming shortened V by 5 bases and J by 7 bases, and 8 bases separated the two germline ends. Germline lookup yields CDR1 GTSNPN and CDR2 SVGIG (reference sequence). CDR3 DNA sequence: TGTGCCTGGGCTTCTTTCGGGGAGCTGTTTTTT. This encodes CAWASFGELFF.

Worth noting for this clone: A far larger clone is one base from this, pointing to a likely read error. The rearrangement joins TRBV7-2 to TRBJ2-7; D is ambiguous. This CDR3 has 16 amino acids. CDR1 is SGHTA and CDR2 is FQGNSA in the germline V gene. DNA of the CDR3: TGTGCCGGCAGCTTAATTTCGGGCGGCCCTTTTTACGAGCAGTACTTC. Protein sequence: CAGSLISGGPFYEQYF.

Ten or more counts support this clone. The chain has TRBV19 and TRBJ2-2; TRBD1 is a possible D gene (5 bases). Looked up from germline, CDR1 is LNHDA and CDR2 is SQIVND (reference sequence). There are 14 residues in the CDR3. The ends were cut back, 7 bases at V and 4 bases at J, with 13 bases in the middle. CDR3 bases: TGTGCCAGTAAGTCAGGGCAAGTCACCGGGGAGCTGTTTTTT. Its translation: CASKSGQVTGELFF. The whole variable domain, remainder taken from reference TRBV19 and TRBJ2-2, is DGGITQSPKYLFRKEGQNVTLSCEQNLNHDAMYWYRQDPGQGLRLIYYSQIVNDFQKGDIAEGYSVSREKKESFPLTVTSAQKNPTAFYLCASKSGQVTGELFFGEGSRLTVL.